The text below deals with one T cell receptor (beta chain). The sample belongs to a study of OX40 agonist ivuxolimab in advanced cancers. Study context: The patients received ivuxolimab by intravenous route every 2 weeks at 0.01 to 10 mg/kg. At about 82% male, the cohort had a mean age of roughly 60 years, ranging from about 20 to 80.

The CDR3 is 15 amino acids. The V end lost 1 base, the J end lost 2 bases, and 9 bases lay between the germline ends. Germline values: CDR1 MDHEN, CDR2 SYDVKM. Profiling relied on immunoSEQ multiplex PCR, and the TCRdb table lists in-frame clones only, not all of them. The table shows 58,000 or so clones, with approximately 89% occurring only once. The rearrangement links TRBV28 to TRBJ1-5; maybe TRBD1 (5 bases). The receptor was isolated from an adult with an advanced solid tumor such as melanoma, head and neck, liver or kidney cancer. This material consisted of CD4+ or CD8+ T cells sorted from blood, taken in a trial of the OX40 agonist ivuxolimab. CDR3 DNA sequence: TGTGCCAGCAGTTTATCCCCGACAGGCAATCAGCCCCAGCATTTT. The encoded protein is CASSLSPTGNQPQHF.